This T cell receptor beta chain originates from a study of shared clonotypes between healthy human individuals. Study-level findings and limits: Exclusively blood specimens were collected; tissue repertoires likely differ. Clonotype sharing across a few donors was observed for around 5% of naive CD4 clonotypes.

In the original analysis: Quality scores were absent from the junction-only immunoSEQ sequences, so filtering differed. The table came from immunoSEQ multiplex PCR; TCRdb's copy has only in-frame clones and leaves some out. Clone size and the V and J calls come from that table; the DNA yielded D and trimming. There are approximately 2.1 million clones in the sample; just over 90% occur only once, and 0.35% to 0.45% lies in the top ten. CD45RA+ naive and CD45RA-negative memory subsets were separated from CD4+ cells. Per germline, CDR1 MDHEN and CDR2 SYDVKM. The CDR3 has 16 amino acids. V trimming: 5 bases; J trimming: 3 bases; junction bases outside the gene matches: 5. As for this clone: The antigen remains undetermined.

Sequencing was performed on naive CD4+ T cells from PBMCs. Subset denoted: CD45RA+ positively selected. The rearrangement links TRBV28 to TRBJ2-3; 13 bases map to TRBD2. This TCR derives from a man aged 18 to 29 in good health. Some clones in this sample may be carry-over from other donors' samples. The CDR3 region has the DNA TGTGCCAGCAGTGGGCCGGGACTAGCGGGAACAGATACGCAGTATTTT. It translates to CASSGPGLAGTDTQYF.